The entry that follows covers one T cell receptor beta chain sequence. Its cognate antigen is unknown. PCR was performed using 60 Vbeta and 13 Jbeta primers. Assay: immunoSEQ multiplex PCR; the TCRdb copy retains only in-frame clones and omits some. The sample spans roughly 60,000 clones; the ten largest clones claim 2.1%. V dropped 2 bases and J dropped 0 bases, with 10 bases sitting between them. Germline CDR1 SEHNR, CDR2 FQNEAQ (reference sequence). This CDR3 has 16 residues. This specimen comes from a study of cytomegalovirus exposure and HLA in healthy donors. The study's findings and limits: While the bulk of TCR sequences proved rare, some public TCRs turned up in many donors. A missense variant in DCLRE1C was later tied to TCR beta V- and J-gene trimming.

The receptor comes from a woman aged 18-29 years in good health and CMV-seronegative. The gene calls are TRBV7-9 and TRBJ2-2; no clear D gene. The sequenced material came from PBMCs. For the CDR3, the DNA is TGTGCCAGCAGCTTATGGGCAGGTCCGAACACCGGGGAGCTGTTTTTT. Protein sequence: CASSLWAGPNTGELFF.